This TCR beta chain was documented in a study of T cell responses to AZD1222 COVID-19 vaccine. Study overall: Combined were second doses at about 4 or about 12 weeks.

Study-level findings and limits: Clonal diversity was possibly underestimated, and white British individuals and females predominated among donors. The number of AZD1222 recipients seropositive at baseline was only 6 or 7.

V was cut by 1 base and J by 4 bases, with 14 bases left in between. This CDR3 contains 16 residues. Germline CDR1 reads MGHDK; CDR2 reads SYGVNS. Measured with immunoSEQ multiplex PCR; TCRdb has only the in-frame clones, and not every one. The sample records 84,000 or so clones, 86% being singletons. A note on this clone: What it recognizes is unknown.

The chain employs TRBV25-1 and TRBJ2-1, with TRBD1 as a possible D gene (6 bases). The receptor was derived from an adult in good health. The sequencing used peripheral blood, collected on day 0 of AZD1222 vaccination. CDR3 nucleotides: TGTGCCAGCAGTGAATTTGGACAGAGATTTTACAATGAGCAGTTCTTC. It yields the protein CASSEFGQRFYNEQFF.